This T cell receptor beta chain was observed in a study of shared clonotypes between healthy human individuals. To note about this clone: Its antigen is as yet unknown.

Findings of the study overall: Only blood underwent sampling, and tissue repertoires likely differ.

CDR1 is WSHSY, CDR2 SAAADI, per germline. This CDR3 comprises 12 residues. V lost 0 bases and J 6 bases, leaving 4 bases between the germline ends. TCRdb's table, derived via immunoSEQ multiplex PCR, lists solely in-frame clones and lacks some. In the table there are hundreds of thousands of clones, around 73% of which are singletons. This chain connects TRBV10-2 to TRBJ2-3; D unresolved. Material for sequencing was memory CD4+ T cells sorted from blood. The subset: CD45RA-negative fraction. This TCR was sampled from a woman aged 25 to 39 in good health. CDR3 protein: CASSESMDTQYF. In DNA form, the CDR3 reads TGCGCCAGCAGTGAGTCGATGGATACGCAGTATTTT.